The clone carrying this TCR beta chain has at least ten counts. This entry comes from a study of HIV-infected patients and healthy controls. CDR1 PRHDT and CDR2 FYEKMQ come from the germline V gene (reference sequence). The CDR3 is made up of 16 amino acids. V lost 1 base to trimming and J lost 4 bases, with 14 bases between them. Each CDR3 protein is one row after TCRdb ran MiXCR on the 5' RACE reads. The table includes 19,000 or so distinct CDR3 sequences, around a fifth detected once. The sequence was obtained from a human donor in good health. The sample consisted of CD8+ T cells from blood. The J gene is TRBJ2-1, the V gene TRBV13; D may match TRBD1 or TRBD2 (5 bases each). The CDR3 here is CASSLAGPVKYNEQFF. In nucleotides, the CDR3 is TGTGCCAGCAGCTTAGCGGGGCCGGTGAAGTACAATGAGCAGTTCTTC.